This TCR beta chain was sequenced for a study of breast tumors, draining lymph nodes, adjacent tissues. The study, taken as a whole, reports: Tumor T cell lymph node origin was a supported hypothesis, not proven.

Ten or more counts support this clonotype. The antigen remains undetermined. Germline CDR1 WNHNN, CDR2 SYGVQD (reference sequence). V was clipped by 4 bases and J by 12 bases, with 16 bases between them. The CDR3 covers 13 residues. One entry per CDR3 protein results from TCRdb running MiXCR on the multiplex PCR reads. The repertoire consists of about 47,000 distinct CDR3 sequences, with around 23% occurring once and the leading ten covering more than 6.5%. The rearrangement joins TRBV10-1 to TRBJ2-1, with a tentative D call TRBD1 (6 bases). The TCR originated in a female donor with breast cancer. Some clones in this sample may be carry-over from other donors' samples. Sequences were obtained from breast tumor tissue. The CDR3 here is CASSGQAKLAQFF. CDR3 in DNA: TGCGCCAGCAGTGGACAGGCCAAACTGGCGCAGTTCTTC.